This entry lists 4 T cell receptor beta chains sequenced from one sample in a study of neurological immune-mediated disorders. TCRdb independently ran MiXCR on the 5' RACE reads; one entry per CDR3 protein. The sample contains tens of thousands of distinct CDR3 sequences, 17% of which appear only once. Sequencing was done on a sample of PBMCs. These receptors were obtained from a woman between 40 and 55 years old in good health.

This clonotype was seen many times. This chain uses TRBV10-3 with TRBJ2-3; 8 bases line up with TRBD2. Germline V gene lookup returns CDR1 ENHRY and CDR2 SYGVKD. V lost 0 bases and J lost 3; bases outside the gene matches: 8. This CDR3 has 17 amino acids. CDR3: CAISESRTGGPTDTQYF. CDR3 nucleotides: TGTGCCATCAGTGAGTCCAGAACGGGGGGGCCGACAGATACGCAGTATTTT.

The chain links TRBV6-4 to TRBJ2-3; 8 bases are shared with TRBD1. CDR1 is MRHNA, CDR2 SNTAGT, per germline. Trimming at V came to 0 bases and at J to 6 bases, leaving 5 bases not matched to a gene. The CDR3 has 15 amino acids. CDR3 nucleotide sequence: TGTGCCAGCAGTGACTCGTACAGGGGGAGTGATACGCAGTATTTT. Translated, it gives CASSDSYRGSDTQYF.

The rearrangement joins TRBV29-1 to TRBJ2-5; 9 nucleotides align to TRBD2. The CDR3 spans 12 residues. The germline V gene encodes CDR1 SQVTM and CDR2 ANQGSEA. With 6 bases clipped from V and 2 bases from J, the junction kept 1 base outside the gene matches. The CDR3 loop reads CSVTSGQETQYF. The CDR3 nucleotides read TGCAGCGTGACTAGCGGTCAAGAGACCCAGTACTTC.

This clonotype was seen many times. This chain joins TRBV20-1 and TRBJ2-5; maybe TRBD1 (6 bases). CDR3 length: 14 amino acids. From germline, CDR1 is DFQATT and CDR2 SNEGSKA (reference sequence). Trimming took 2 bases from V and 5 from J, leaving 15 bases between them. The CDR3 DNA sequence: TGCAGTGCTAGATCCACAGGCCAGGGGGAGACCCAGTACTTC. This codes for CSARSTGQGETQYF.